What follows is one TCR beta chain and its context. Antigen specificity is unknown. RNA transcripts gave rise to amplified TCR beta CDR3 regions. During a first-round RT-PCR of the TCR CDR3, the HTBI primer set was used. A single record per CDR3 protein comes from TCRdb applying MiXCR to the multiplex PCR reads. The sample has approximately 370,000 distinct CDR3 sequences; approximately 18% are singletons. Those with hyperthyroidism were 18 to 65 years old, newly diagnosed, and ill for under 2 months. Diagnoses used clinical symptoms, serum thyroxine and TRAb, thyroid ultrasound and orbital computed tomography. Fresh peripheral blood, approximately 9.7 ml, was the source of the PBMCs. The data were obtained in a study of T cells in Graves' hyperthyroidism and ophthalmopathy. Study-wide findings and caveats: Within blood appeared most thyroid clonotypes that had expanded above 0.001.

V was clipped by 5 bases and J by 7 bases, with 21 bases between them. This CDR3 contains 16 residues. The V gene's germline CDR1 is MDHEN and CDR2 SYDVKM. The origin of this receptor is a woman aged 30 to 39 with Graves' hyperthyroidism that later progressed to Graves' ophthalmopathy. The chain recombines TRBV28 with TRBJ1-5; perhaps TRBD1 as D (6 bases). The specimen was blood. This CDR3 reads CASSPAGVVGGQPQHF. The CDR3 DNA follows: TGTGCCAGCAGTCCCGCCGGAGTAGTAGGGGGGCAGCCCCAGCATTTT.